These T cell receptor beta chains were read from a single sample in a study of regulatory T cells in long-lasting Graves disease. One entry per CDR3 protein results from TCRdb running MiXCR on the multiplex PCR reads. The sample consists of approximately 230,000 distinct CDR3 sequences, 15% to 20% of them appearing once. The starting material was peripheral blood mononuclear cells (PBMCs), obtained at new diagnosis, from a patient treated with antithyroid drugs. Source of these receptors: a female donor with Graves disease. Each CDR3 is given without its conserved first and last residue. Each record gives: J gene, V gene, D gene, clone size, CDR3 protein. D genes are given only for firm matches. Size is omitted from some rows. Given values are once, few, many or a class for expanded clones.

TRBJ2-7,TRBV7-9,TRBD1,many,ASSIQGMEQY
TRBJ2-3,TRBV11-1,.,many,ASSLEAADTQY
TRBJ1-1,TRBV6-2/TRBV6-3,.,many,ASSEVSPTEAF
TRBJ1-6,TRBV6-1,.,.,ASSDLGDFNSPLH
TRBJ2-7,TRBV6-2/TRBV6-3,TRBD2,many,ASSYSGLGLHEQY
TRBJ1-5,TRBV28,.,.,ASSFFLKGLNQPQH
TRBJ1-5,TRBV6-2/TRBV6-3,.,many,ASSYMSGGRSNQPQH
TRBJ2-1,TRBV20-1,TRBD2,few,SAAGGSSYNEQF
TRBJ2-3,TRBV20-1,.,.,SARLGVGDTQY
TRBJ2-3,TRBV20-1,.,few,SASSGRGTDTQY
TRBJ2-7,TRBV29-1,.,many,SVRLEVY
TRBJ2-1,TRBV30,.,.,AWNLVQGDEQC
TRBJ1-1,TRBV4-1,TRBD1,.,ASSPRQGSLNTEAF
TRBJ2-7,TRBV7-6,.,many,ASSPGTETSYEQY
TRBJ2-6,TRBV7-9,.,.,ASSLVQGHGANVLT
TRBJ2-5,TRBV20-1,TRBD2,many,GARKTGTREETQY
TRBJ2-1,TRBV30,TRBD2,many,AWSGAGVRNEQF
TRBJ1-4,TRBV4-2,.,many,ASSQVGVATNEKLF
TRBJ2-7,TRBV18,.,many,ASSPPGRDGDEQY
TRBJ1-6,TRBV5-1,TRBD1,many,ASSTGQAESPLH
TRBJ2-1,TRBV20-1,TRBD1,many,SARTGIYNEQF
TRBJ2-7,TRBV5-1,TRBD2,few,ASSSNPTSGTYEQY
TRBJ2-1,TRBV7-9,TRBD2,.,ATQSSGSRHEQF
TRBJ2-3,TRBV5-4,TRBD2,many,ASSLASGNTDTQY
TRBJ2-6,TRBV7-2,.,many,ASSLGPSGANVLT
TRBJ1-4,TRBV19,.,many,ASSIYATNEKLF
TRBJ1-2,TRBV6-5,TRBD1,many,ASSFPRQGSYGYT
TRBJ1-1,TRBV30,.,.,AWTPGGTEAF
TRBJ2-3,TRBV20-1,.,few,SARDSRDDTDTQY
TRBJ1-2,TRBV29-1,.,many,SVETGNGYT
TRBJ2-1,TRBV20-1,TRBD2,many,SARDGAGVENEQF
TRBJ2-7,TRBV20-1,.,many,SASKSGQQY
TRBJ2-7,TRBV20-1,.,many,SARDRDTSYEQY
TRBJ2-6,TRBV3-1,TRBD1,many,ASSQGTGVNSGANVLT
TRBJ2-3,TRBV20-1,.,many,SALSGETDTQY
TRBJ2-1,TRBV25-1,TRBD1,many,ASSEWVQGVHEQF
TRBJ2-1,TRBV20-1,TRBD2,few,SARGLSGTHNEQF
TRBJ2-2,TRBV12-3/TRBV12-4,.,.,ASMSRGSNTGELL
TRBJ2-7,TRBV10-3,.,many,AISDPLQSYEQY
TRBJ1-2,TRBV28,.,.,ASSFRQDWGYT
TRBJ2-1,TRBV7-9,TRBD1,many,ASSIFDRVPEQF
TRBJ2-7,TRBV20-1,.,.,SASTGLRSFEQY
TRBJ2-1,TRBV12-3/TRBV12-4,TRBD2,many,ASGGRGYNEQF
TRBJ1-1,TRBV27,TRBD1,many,ASRTGGLNTEAF
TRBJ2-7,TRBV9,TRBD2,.,ASSVEGTSGSRSYEQY
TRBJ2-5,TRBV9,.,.,ASSVGAASDQY
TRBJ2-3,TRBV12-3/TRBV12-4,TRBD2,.,ASSLGREGSTDTQY
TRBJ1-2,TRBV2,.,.,ASSEQGWIDYGYT
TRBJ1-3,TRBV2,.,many,ASSETGNTIY
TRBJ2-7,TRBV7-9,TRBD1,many,ASSSRQGSYEQY
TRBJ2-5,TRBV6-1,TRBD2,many,ASGPAGGADETQY
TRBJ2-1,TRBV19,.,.,ASRLGRRGNEQF